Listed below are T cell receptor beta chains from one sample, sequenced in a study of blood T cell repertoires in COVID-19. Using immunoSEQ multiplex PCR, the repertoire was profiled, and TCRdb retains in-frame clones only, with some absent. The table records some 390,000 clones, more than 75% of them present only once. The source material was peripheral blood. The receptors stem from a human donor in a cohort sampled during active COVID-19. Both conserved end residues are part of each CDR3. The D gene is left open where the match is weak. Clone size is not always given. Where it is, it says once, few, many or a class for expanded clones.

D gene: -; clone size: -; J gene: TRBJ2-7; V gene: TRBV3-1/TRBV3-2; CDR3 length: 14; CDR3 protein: CASSQDPRVNEQYF; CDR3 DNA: TGTGCCAGCAGCCAAGATCCCAGGGTCAACGAGCAGTACTTC
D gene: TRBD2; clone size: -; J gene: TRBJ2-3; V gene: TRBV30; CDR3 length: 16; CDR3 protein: CAWKGNLGGGTDTQYF; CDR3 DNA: TGTGCCTGGAAAGGGAACCTCGGCGGGGGGACAGATACGCAGTATTTT
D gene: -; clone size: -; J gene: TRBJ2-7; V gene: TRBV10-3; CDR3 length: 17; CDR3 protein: CAISSALTDRTSSEQYF; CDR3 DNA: TGTGCCATCTCTTCGGCTTTGACGGACCGGACTTCCAGCGAGCAGTACTTC
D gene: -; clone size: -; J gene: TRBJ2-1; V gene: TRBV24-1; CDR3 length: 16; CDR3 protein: CATSNYRAARYNEQFF; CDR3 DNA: TGTGCCACCAGTAATTACAGGGCTGCCAGGTACAATGAGCAGTTCTTC
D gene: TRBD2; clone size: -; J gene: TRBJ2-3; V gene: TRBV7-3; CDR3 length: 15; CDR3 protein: CASSEGLAGVNTQYF; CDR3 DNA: TGTGCCAGCAGCGAGGGACTAGCGGGAGTAAATACGCAGTATTTT
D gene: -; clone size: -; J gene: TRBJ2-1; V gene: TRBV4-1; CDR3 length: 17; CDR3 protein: CASSHRDGQSSYNEQFF; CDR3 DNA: TGCGCCAGCAGCCACCGGGACGGACAGAGCTCCTACAATGAGCAGTTCTTC
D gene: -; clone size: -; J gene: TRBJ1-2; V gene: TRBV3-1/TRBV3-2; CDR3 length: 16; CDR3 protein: CASSQLAVIANYGYTF; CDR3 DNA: TGTGCCAGCAGCCAACTGGCGGTTATAGCTAACTATGGCTACACCTTC
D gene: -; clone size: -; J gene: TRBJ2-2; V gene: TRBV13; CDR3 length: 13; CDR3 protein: CASSLTGYGELFF; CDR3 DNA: TGTGCCAGCAGCTTGACAGGCTACGGGGAGCTGTTTTTT
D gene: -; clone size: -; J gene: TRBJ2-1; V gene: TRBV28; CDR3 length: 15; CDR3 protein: CASSLFGSSYNEQFF; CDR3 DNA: TGTGCCAGCAGTTTATTCGGGAGCTCCTACAATGAGCAGTTCTTC
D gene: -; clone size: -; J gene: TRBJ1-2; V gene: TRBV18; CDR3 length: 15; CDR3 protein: CASSPSGRVDYGYTF; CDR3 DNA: TGTGCCAGCTCACCGTCCGGCAGGGTTGACTATGGCTACACCTTC
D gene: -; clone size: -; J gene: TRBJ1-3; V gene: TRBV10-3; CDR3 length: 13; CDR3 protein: CAISGGGRNTIYF; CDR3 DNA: TGTGCCATCAGTGGCGGGGGAAGAAACACCATATATTTT
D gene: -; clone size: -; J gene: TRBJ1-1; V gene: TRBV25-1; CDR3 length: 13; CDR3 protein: CASSETGDTEAFF; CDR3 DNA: TGTGCCAGCAGTGAAACCGGGGACACTGAAGCTTTCTTT
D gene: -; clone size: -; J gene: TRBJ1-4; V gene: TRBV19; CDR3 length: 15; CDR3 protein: CASSPGDRVNEKLFF; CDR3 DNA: TGTGCCAGTAGTCCGGGAGACCGAGTTAATGAAAAACTGTTTTTT
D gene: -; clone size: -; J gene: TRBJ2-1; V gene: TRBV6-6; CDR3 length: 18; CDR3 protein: CASSPPGGSAPPYNEQFF; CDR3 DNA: TGTGCCAGCAGTCCCCCCGGTGGGAGTGCCCCACCTTACAATGAGCAGTTCTTC
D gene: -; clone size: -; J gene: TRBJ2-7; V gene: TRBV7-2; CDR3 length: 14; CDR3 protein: CASSFGTWGDEQYF; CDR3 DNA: TGTGCCAGCAGCTTTGGGACATGGGGAGACGAGCAGTACTTC
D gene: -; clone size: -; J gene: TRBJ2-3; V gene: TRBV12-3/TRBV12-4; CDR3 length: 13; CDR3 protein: CASSTSNTDTQYF; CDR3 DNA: TGTGCCAGCAGCACTAGCAACACAGATACGCAGTATTTT
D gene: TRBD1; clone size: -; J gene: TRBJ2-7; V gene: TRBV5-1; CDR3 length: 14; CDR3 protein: CASNGQGAGNEQYF; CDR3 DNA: TGCGCCAGCAACGGACAGGGGGCAGGCAACGAGCAGTACTTC
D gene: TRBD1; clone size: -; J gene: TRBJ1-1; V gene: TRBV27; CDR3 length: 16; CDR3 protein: CASSSPGQGRNTEAFF; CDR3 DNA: TGTGCCAGCAGTTCCCCAGGACAGGGCCGGAACACTGAAGCTTTCTTT
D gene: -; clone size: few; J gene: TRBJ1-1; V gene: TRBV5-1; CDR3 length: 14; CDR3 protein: CASSRTTGTPEAFF; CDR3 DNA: TGCGCCAGCAGCCGGACGACAGGTACTCCTGAAGCTTTCTTT
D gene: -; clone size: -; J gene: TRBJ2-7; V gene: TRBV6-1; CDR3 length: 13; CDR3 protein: CASSESGVAKQYF; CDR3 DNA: TGTGCCAGCAGTGAATCAGGGGTGGCAAAGCAGTACTTC
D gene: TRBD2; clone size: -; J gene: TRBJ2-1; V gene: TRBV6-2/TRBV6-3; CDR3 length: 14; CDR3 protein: CASRRAGGYNEQFF; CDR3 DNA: TGTGCCAGCCGCCGGGCGGGAGGGTATAATGAGCAGTTCTTC
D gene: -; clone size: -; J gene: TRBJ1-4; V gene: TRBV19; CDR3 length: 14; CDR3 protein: CASSGRGTNEKLFF; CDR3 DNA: TGTGCCAGTAGTGGGAGGGGAACTAATGAAAAACTGTTTTTT
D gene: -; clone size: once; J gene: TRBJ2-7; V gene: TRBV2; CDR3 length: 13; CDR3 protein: CASMQTRNYEQYF; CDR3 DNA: TGTGCCAGCATGCAGACAAGGAACTACGAGCAGTACTTC
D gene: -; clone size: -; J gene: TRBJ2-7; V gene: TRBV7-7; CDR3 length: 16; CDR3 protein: CASSLEGAWTFYEQYF; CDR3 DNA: TGTGCCAGCAGCTTAGAAGGGGCTTGGACCTTCTACGAGCAGTACTTC
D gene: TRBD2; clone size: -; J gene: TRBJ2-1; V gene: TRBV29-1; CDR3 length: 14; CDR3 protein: CSVRDSPWEGEQFF; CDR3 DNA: TGCAGCGTTCGGGACTCCCCATGGGAGGGTGAGCAGTTCTTC
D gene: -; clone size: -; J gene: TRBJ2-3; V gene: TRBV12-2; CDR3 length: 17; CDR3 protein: CASRSSGLAGRTDTQYF; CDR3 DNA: TGTGCAAGTCGCTCCTCAGGACTAGCGGGACGCACAGATACGCAGTATTTT
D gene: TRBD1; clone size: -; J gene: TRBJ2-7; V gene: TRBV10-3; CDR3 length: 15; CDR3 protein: CAISGSGTGDDEQYF; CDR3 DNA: TGTGCCATCAGTGGATCCGGGACAGGGGACGACGAGCAGTACTTC
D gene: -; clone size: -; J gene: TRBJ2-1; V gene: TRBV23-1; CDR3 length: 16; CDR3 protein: CASNQPRVHRTNEQFF; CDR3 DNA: TGCGCCAGCAACCAACCAAGGGTACACAGGACGAATGAGCAGTTCTTC
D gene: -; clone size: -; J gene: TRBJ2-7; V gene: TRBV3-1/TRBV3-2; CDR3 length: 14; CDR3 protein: CASSRQGHSYEQYF; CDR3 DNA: TGTGCCAGCAGCCGCCAGGGACACTCCTACGAGCAGTACTTC
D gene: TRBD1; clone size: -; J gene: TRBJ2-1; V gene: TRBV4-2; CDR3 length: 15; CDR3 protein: CASSQAGQGINEQFF; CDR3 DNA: TGTGCCAGCAGCCAAGCGGGACAGGGAATTAATGAGCAGTTCTTC
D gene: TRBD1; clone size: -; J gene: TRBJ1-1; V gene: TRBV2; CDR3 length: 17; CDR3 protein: CASSELQGGLSNTEAFF; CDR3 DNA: TGTGCCAGCAGTGAATTGCAGGGGGGCCTCTCAAACACTGAAGCTTTCTTT
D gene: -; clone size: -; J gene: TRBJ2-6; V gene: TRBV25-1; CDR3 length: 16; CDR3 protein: CASSGRQPSGANVLTF; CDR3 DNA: TGTGCCAGCAGTGGTCGACAGCCCTCCGGGGCCAACGTCCTGACTTTC
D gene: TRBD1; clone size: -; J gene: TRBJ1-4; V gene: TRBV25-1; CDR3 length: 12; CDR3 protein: CASRTGSDKLFF; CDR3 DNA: TGTGCCAGCAGGACAGGGTCGGACAAACTGTTTTTT
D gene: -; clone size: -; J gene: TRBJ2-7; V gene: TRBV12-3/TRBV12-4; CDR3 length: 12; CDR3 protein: CASSLEPGEQYF; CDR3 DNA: TGTGCCAGCAGTTTAGAGCCGGGGGAGCAGTACTTC
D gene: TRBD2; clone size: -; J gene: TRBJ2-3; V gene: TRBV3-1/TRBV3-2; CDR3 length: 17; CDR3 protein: CASSQGSSSGSTDTQYF; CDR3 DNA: TGTGCCAGCAGCCAAGGGTCGTCTAGCGGGTCCACAGATACGCAGTATTTT
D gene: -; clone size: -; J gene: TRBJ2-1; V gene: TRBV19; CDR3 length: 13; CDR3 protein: CASSIDQLEGQFF; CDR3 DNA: TGTGCCAGTAGTATAGATCAGCTAGAAGGGCAGTTCTTC
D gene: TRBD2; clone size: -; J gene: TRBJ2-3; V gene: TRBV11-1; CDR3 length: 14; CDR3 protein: CASRPLAGVDTQYF; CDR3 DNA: TGTGCCAGCAGACCACTAGCGGGCGTTGATACGCAGTATTTT
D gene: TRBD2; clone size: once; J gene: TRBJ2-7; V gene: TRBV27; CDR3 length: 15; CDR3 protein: CASRQLAGGAYEQYF; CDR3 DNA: TGTGCCAGCAGGCAGCTAGCGGGAGGAGCCTACGAGCAGTACTTC
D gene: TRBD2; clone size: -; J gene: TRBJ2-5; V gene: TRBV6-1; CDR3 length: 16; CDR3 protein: CASSEARASGYSTQYF; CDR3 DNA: TGTGCCAGCAGTGAAGCGAGGGCTAGCGGTTATTCGACCCAGTACTTC
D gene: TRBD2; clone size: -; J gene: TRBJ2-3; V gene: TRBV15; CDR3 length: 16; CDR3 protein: CATSRGASGSTDTQYF; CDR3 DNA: TGTGCCACCAGCAGAGGGGCTAGCGGGAGCACAGATACGCAGTATTTT
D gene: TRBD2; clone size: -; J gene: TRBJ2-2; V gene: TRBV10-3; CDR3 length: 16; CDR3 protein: CAIRGTSRMNTGELFF; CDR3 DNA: TGTGCCATCAGGGGGACTAGCAGAATGAACACCGGGGAGCTGTTTTTT
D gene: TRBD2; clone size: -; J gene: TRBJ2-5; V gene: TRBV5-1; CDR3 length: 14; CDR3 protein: CASSPGTSGVTQYF; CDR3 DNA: TGCGCCAGCAGCCCCGGGACTAGCGGCGTGACCCAGTACTTC
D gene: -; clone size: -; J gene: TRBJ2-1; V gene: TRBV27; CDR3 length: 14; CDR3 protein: CASSSGIGYNEQFF; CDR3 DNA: TGTGCCAGCAGTTCCGGGATCGGATACAATGAGCAGTTCTTC
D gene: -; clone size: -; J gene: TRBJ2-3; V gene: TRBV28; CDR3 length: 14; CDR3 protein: CASSPQGSADTQYF; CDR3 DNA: TGTGCCAGCAGCCCGCAGGGTTCAGCAGATACGCAGTATTTT
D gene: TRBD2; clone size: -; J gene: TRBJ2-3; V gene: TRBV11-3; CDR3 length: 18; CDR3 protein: CASSSGLAGEWGTDTQYF; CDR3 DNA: TGTGCCAGCAGCTCAGGGCTAGCGGGAGAGTGGGGCACAGATACGCAGTATTTT
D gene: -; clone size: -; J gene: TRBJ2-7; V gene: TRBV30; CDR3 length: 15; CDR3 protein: CAWSAATGRTYEQYF; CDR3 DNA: TGTGCCTGGAGTGCAGCGACAGGGAGGACCTACGAGCAGTACTTC
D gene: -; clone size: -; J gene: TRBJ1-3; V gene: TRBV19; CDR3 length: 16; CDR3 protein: CASSREYSSSGNTIYF; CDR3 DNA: TGTGCCAGTAGTCGGGAATATTCCTCCTCTGGAAACACCATATATTTT
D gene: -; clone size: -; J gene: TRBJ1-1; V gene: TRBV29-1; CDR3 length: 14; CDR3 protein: CSVGKAVGVTEAFF; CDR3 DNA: TGCAGCGTTGGCAAGGCCGTAGGGGTCACTGAAGCTTTCTTT
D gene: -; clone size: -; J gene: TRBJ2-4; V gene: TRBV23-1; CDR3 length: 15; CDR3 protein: CASSLFRQNKNIQYF; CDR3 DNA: TGCGCCAGCAGTCTTTTTCGACAGAACAAAAACATTCAGTACTTC
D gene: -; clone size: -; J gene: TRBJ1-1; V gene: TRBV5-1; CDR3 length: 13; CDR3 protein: CASSLRGYLEAFF; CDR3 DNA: TGCGCCAGCAGCTTGAGGGGATACCTAGAAGCTTTCTTT
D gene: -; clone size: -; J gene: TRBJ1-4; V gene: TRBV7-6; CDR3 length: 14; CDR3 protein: CASSQGGANEKLFF; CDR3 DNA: TGTGCCAGCAGCCAGGGAGGGGCTAATGAAAAACTGTTTTTT
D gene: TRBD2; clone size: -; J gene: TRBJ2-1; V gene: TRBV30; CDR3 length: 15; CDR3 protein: CAWSNGLAGYNEQFF; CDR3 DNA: TGTGCCTGGAGTAATGGACTAGCGGGTTACAATGAGCAGTTCTTC
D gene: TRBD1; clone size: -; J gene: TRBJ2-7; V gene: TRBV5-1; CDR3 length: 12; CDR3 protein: CASSIRQGEQYF; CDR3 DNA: TGCGCCAGCAGCATTCGACAGGGGGAGCAGTACTTC
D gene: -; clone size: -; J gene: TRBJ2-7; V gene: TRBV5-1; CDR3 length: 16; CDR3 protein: CASSPSGELYVYEQYF; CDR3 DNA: TGCGCCAGCAGCCCATCGGGAGAGCTCTACGTCTACGAGCAGTACTTC
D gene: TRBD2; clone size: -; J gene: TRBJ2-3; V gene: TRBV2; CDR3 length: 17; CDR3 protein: CATSHQQSQWEGDTQYF; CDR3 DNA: TGTGCCACCAGTCACCAGCAGTCTCAGTGGGAGGGAGATACGCAGTATTTT
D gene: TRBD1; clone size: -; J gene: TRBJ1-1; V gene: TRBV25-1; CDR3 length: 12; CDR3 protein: CASNTGGTQAFF; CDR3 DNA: TGTGCCAGCAACACAGGGGGGACACAAGCTTTCTTT
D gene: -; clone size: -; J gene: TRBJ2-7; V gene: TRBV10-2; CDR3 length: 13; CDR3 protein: CASSENGGYEQYF; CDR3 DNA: TGCGCCAGCAGTGAGAACGGGGGCTACGAGCAGTACTTC
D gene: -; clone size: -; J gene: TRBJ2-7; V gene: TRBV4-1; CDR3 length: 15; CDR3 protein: CASSQNTGITYEQYF; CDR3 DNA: TGCGCCAGCAGCCAAAACACAGGGATAACCTACGAGCAGTACTTC
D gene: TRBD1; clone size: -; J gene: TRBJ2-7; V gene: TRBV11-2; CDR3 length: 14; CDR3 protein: CASSFRDRNYEQYF; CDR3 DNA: TGTGCCAGCAGCTTCCGGGACAGGAACTACGAGCAGTACTTC